Sequencing of this T cell receptor (beta chain) was carried out in a study of blood T cell repertoires in COVID-19. Trimming at V came to 3 bases and at J to 7 bases, leaving 14 bases not matched to a gene. The CDR3 runs to 17 residues. Germline lookup yields CDR1 SGDLS and CDR2 YYNGEE. The repertoire was sequenced with immunoSEQ multiplex PCR; TCRdb's copy has only in-frame clones and lacks some. This sample has about 72,000 clones; 65% to 90% occur once, and the top ten carry approximately 10%. The chain couples TRBV9 to TRBJ2-1, with 9 bases aligning to TRBD1. The origin of this receptor is a man between 65 and 80 years old with active or convalescent COVID-19. Sequences were obtained from peripheral blood. The CDR3 is CASSARTGTGYENEQFF. The DNA of the CDR3 is TGTGCCAGCAGCGCACGAACCGGGACAGGGTACGAGAATGAGCAGTTCTTC.